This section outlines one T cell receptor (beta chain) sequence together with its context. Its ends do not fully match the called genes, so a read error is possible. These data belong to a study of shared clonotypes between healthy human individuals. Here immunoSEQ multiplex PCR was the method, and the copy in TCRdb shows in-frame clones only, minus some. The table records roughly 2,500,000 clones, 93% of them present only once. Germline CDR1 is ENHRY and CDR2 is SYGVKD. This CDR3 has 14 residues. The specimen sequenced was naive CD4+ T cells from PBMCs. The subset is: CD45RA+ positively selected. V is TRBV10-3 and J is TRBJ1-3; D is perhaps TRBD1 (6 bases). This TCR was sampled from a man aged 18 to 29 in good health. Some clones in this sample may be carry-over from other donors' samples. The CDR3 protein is CAVRGASSGNTIYF. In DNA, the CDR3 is TGTGCCGTCAGGGGCGCAAGCTCTGGAAACACCATATATTTT.